Included here is one T cell receptor beta chain sequence, with context. Its recognized antigen is unknown. There are no base qualities to consult, and no much larger clone falls within one base. Sequenced using an Illumina NovaSeq 6000. TCR cDNA was synthesized by 5'RACE template switching, which introduced a universal primer site and unique molecular identifiers. cDNA synthesis was primed from both the TCR alpha and TCR beta constant segments. Library amplification involved two PCR steps, and the second step added sample barcodes and sequencing adapters. Sequencing of libraries was done on Illumina HiSeq 2500 (2x100 bp) or NovaSeq (2x150 bp). The study's own analysis went as follows. Demultiplexing of reads and collapsing into UMI consensus sequences were performed with MIGEC, and V(D)J alignment was carried out with MiXCR. Clonotypes responding to the vaccine were identified with edgeR on replicate PBMC samples, with the criteria of FDR below 0.01 and a log2 fold change above 5 up to day 15. Each bulk clonotype received a CD4 or CD8 identity based on whether the sequenced CD4 or CD8 repertoire contained that clonotype at higher abundance. TCRdb reprocessed the public reads (quality trimming at Q25 with fastp, clone calling with MiXCR) and kept in-frame beta chains. Each entry merges the rows of one CDR3 protein and shows their most common DNA and genes. The V and J calls, along with clone size, are taken from TCRdb and not from the paper's own processing. For this sample there are about 320,000 distinct CDR3 sequences; approximately 11% appear just once. Clones ranked in the top ten supply 3.3% of the sample.

V and J lose 6 bases and 2 bases, and a span of 9 bases separates them. Reading from cysteine to phenylalanine, the CDR3 counts 13 amino acids. The DNA shown is the 39-base CDR3, in frame from base 1. In the germline V gene, CDR1 corresponds to MNHEY and CDR2 to SVGEGT. Per the publication, the treatment or condition label means: live attenuated yellow fever vaccine strain. A standard Ficoll-Paque protocol was used to isolate PBMCs from peripheral blood. Dynabeads CD4 and CD8 positive selection kits were used to isolate CD4 and CD8 T-cell fractions. TriZol was used to extract RNA from bulk PBMCs, CD4 and CD8 fractions, and dextramer-positive and dextramer-negative fractions. These data belong to a study of T cells after yellow fever vaccination (dated by TCRdb to about 2019). Regarding the research as a whole: The SMART-Seq v4 Ultra Low Input RNA kit was used to prepare libraries from fractions with low cell numbers. To follow T-cell clones before and after primary and booster YFV17D yellow fever vaccination, bulk TCR alpha and beta repertoires were sequenced over time. Two healthy male donors, one aged 18 to 29 and one aged 30 to 40 years, made up the cohort. Blood samples were taken at several timepoints before and after primary and secondary immunization, and bulk PBMC replicates and cell subsets were isolated.

General conclusions and limits of the study: The secondary T-cell response was found to be weaker but faster than the primary response, with a peak reached on day 5 rather than on day 15. Because the study included only a couple of donors, the extent to which the findings can be generalized is limited. Computational filtering was needed because FACS-sorted repertoires could contain abundant contaminating clonotypes from the bulk population. A small fraction of clonotypes showed up in both the CD4 and CD8 compartments, probably as a result of convergent recombination. After the booster, most of the clones that had expanded following primary vaccination were detected again (96% of CD4 and around 90% of CD8), which suggests that memory was broadly maintained.

Sequenced material: CD4+ T cells sorted from PBMCs, taken 45 days after the yellow fever booster vaccination. The V and J genes are TRBV6-2 or TRBV6-3 and TRBJ2-3, with an unclear D gene assignment. The source of this sequence is a man between 18 and 35 years old who received the YFV17D yellow fever vaccine. At the DNA level, the sequence is TGTGCCAGCAGGGGGATTCTCACAGATACGCAGTATTTT. This sequence encodes CASRGILTDTQYF.